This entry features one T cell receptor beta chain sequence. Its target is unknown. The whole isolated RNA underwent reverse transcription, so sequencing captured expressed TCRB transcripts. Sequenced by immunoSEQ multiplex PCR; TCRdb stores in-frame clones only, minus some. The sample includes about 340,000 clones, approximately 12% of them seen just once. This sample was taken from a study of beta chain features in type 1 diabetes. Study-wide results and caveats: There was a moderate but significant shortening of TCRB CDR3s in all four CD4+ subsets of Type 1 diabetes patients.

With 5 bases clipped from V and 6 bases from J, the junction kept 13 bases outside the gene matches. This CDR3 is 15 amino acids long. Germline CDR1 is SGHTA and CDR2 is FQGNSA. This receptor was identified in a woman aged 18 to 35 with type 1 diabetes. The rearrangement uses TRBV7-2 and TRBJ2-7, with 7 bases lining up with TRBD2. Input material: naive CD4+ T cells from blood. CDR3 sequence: CASSRGGLGGSEQYF. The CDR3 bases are TGTGCCAGCAGCCGCGGGGGTTTGGGAGGGTCCGAGCAGTACTTC.